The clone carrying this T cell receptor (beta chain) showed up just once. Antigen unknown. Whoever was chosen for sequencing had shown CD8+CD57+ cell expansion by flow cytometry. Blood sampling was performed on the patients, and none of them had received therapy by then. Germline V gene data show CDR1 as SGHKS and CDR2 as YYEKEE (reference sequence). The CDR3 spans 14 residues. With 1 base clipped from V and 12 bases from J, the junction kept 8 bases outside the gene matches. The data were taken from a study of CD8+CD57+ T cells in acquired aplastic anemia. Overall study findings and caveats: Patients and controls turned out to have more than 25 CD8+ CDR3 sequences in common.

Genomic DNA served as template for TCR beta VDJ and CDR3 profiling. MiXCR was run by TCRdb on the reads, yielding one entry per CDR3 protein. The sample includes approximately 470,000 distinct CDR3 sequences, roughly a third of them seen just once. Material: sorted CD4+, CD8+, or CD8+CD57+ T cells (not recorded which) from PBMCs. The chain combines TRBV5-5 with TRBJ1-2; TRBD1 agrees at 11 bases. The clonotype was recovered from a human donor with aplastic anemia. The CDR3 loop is CASSLSLGQGVNTF. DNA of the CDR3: TGTGCCAGCAGCTTGTCCTTGGGACAGGGGGTTAACACCTTC.